The entry below gives a single T cell receptor (beta chain) sequence along with its context. As yet, its antigen is unknown. This entry comes from a study of memory CD4+ T cells and cytomegalovirus serostatus. Overall study findings and caveats: A US-trained random forest predicted CMV serostatus with median AUC around 0.9.

The sort gate was single viable CD3+CD4+CD8-CD45RO+ cells for memory CD4+ T cells. Serostatus was set by detecting CMV pp150, pp28, p38, p52 IgG. After thawing, CD4+ T cells were positively selected. Sequenced by immunoSEQ multiplex PCR; TCRdb stores in-frame clones only, minus some. The sample consists of tens of thousands of clones, around four fifths of them appearing once. The CDR3 has 15 residues. The V end was cut by 2 bases, the J end by 1 base, with 11 bases between. In germline, CDR1 is SGHTA, CDR2 FQGTGA. The receptor was isolated from an adult in good health and CMV-seropositive. The sequencing input was memory CD4+ T cells from blood. This chain joins TRBV7-3 and TRBJ2-5; no reliable D call. CDR3 nucleotides: TGTGCCAGCAGCTTAGTTCCCGGCCTCCAAGAGACCCAGTACTTC. It specifies CASSLVPGLQETQYF.